Following are 26 T cell receptor beta chains from one sample sequenced in a study of blood T cells in healthy people across ages. Together with a sample-barcoded 5' primer, a J-beta primer mix was included in a second PCR lasting about 7 to 12 cycles. TCRdb recomputed calls from the 5' RACE reads with MiXCR, one row per CDR3 protein. Of some 1.5 million distinct CDR3 sequences in the sample, 28% were seen once. The sample was blood. All receptors come from a woman aged 25 to 45 in good health.

The CDR3 DNA reads TGCGCCAGCAGCTTGGCAGGCAGGTACACTGAAGCTTTCTTT. This encodes CASSLAGRYTEAFF. J is TRBJ1-1 and V is TRBV5-1; D not resolved. The germline V gene encodes CDR1 SGHRS and CDR2 YFSETQ. V was pared by 0 bases and J by 3 bases, with 9 bases between. This CDR3 comprises 14 residues.

The chain couples TRBV27 to TRBJ2-5; the D gene is possibly TRBD1 (6 bases). The tail of the sequence fits TRBJ2-7 better, so the J call may be wrong. CDR3 length equals 15 residues. The germline V gene has CDR1 MNHEY and CDR2 SMNVEV (reference sequence). Here the CDR3 reads CASRTGTWGRYEQYF. As DNA, the CDR3 is TGTGCCAGCAGAACAGGGACATGGGGACGGTACGAGCAGTACTTC.

This clonotype has only a few counts. The chain joins TRBV28 to TRBJ2-4; 10 positions agree with TRBD1. CDR1 and CDR2 from the germline V gene are MDHEN and SYDVKM. V shed 5 bases, J shed 13 bases, and the junction held 17 bases outside the gene matches. The CDR3 spans 16 residues. Written as DNA, the CDR3 is TGTGCCAGCAGTACCTCCGGGACAGGGGCAATAGGTGAGCAGTACTTC. Amino acid sequence: CASSTSGTGAIGEQYF.

The chain employs TRBV2 and TRBJ1-5, with D tentatively TRBD1 (5 bases). Germline V CDR1 and CDR2: SNHLY, FYNNEI. The CDR3 sequence is 14 residues long. V lost 11 bases to trimming and J lost 4 bases, with 18 bases between them. DNA for the CDR3: TGTGCCTCCCGGGGGGAGATAGTGAATCAGCCCCAGCATTTT. It encodes CASRGEIVNQPQHF.

This clonotype appeared a few times. This chain joins TRBV3-1 and TRBJ2-1; 9 bases are a match to TRBD2. The CDR3 spans 15 residues. J was trimmed by 6 bases and V by 4 bases; bases with no gene match: 7. Germline V gene sequence: CDR1 LGHDT, CDR2 YNNKEL (reference sequence). The DNA of the CDR3 is TGTGCCAGCAGCCGCGGGACTAGCAAGCCCAATGAGCAGTTCTTC. Translated: CASSRGTSKPNEQFF.

CDR3 region: CASRTGRDYYNEQFF. The CDR3 region has the DNA TGTGCCAGCAGGACTGGACGTGACTACTACAATGAGCAGTTCTTC. The chain recombines TRBV7-9 with TRBJ2-1; a possible D gene is TRBD2 (5 bases). The germline V and J ends were trimmed by 6 bases and 3 bases, with 15 bases remaining between them. The CDR3 runs to 15 residues. Germline values: CDR1 SEHNR, CDR2 FQNEAQ (reference sequence).

This clonotype was recorded many times. This chain joins TRBV29-1 and TRBJ2-7; 12 bases are shared with TRBD1. CDR3 size: 16 residues. J was trimmed by 0 bases and V by 7 bases; bases with no gene match: 10. Germline V gene data show CDR1 as SQVTM and CDR2 as ANQGSEA. CDR3 in DNA: TGCAGCGACGGGACAGGGGGCCACCGAAGCTCCTACGAGCAGTACTTC. Its translation is CSDGTGGHRSSYEQYF.

This clonotype has a handful of counts. V and J are TRBV6-6 and TRBJ2-2; 9 bases match TRBD1. V lost 2 bases to trimming and J lost 6 bases; unmatched junction nucleotides: 10. Germline V gene data show CDR1 as MNHNY and CDR2 as SVGAGI (reference sequence). The CDR3 extends over 17 amino acids. This CDR3 is CASSYDRTGGGSGELFF. CDR3 sequence (DNA): TGTGCCAGCAGTTACGACCGAACAGGGGGCGGGTCCGGGGAGCTGTTTTTT.

This clonotype occurred many times. This sequence joins TRBV28 and TRBJ2-5; 7 nucleotides line up with TRBD2. The V and J ends lost 2 bases and 4 bases, in that order; junction bases with no gene match: 4. Germline V gives CDR1 MDHEN, CDR2 SYDVKM. The CDR3 extends over 14 amino acids. CDR3 amino acids: CASSLGGEIETQYF. The CDR3, as DNA: TGTGCCAGCAGTTTAGGGGGGGAAATAGAGACCCAGTACTTC.

This clonotype appeared a few times. The chain couples TRBV2 to TRBJ2-7; D unresolved. Germline V lookup: CDR1 SNHLY, CDR2 FYNNEI. This CDR3 is built from 12 residues. Trimming pared 3 bases from V and 4 bases from J, leaving 7 bases between. CDR3 bases: TGTGCCAGCAGTGATTCCGCTTACGAGCAGTACTTC. Encoded protein: CASSDSAYEQYF.

This clonotype was found many times. V usage is TRBV12-3 or TRBV12-4 and J usage is TRBJ2-1; 7 bases match TRBD1. The CDR3 is made up of 12 amino acids. The V and J ends lost 5 bases and 13 bases, in that order; junction bases with no gene match: 8. The CDR3 nucleotides are TGTGCCAGCAGTATCACAGGGGCCGATCAGTTCTTC. It codes for CASSITGADQFF.

This sequence joins TRBV19 and TRBJ1-1; no clear D. The V gene lost 11 bases and the J gene lost 4 bases, with 23 bases spanning the gap. Germline loops: CDR1 LNHDA, CDR2 SQIVND (reference sequence). This CDR3 region has 15 residues. The CDR3 coding sequence is TGTGCCTGCCGCTTTAAACCAGGTTTGAGCACTGAAGCTTTCTTT. Translating gives CACRFKPGLSTEAFF.

This clonotype was counted a few times. J is TRBJ1-1 and V is TRBV6-1, with unresolved D. Per the germline V gene, CDR1 is MNHNS and CDR2 is SASEGT. The CDR3 totals 15 residues. The V end was cut by 0 bases, the J end by 3 bases, with 11 bases between. The CDR3 reads CASSEATATDTEAFF. CDR3 nucleotides: TGTGCCAGCAGTGAAGCGACGGCCACCGACACTGAAGCTTTCTTT.

This clonotype came up a few times. J is TRBJ2-1 and V is TRBV14, with D perhaps assigned TRBD1 or TRBD2 (5 bases each). CDR1 and CDR2 from the germline V gene are SGHDN and FVKESK. This CDR3 has 15 residues. The ends were cut back, 4 bases at V and 6 bases at J, with 16 bases in the middle. As DNA, the CDR3 is TGTGCCAGCAGCCCCCAGCGCGAGAGGGGCAATGAGCAGTTCTTC. Translation gives CASSPQRERGNEQFF.

As for this clonotype: A single base separates this from a much larger clone, so it may be a read error. V and J are TRBV20-1 and TRBJ2-1; the D call may be TRBD1 or TRBD2 (5 bases each). Deletions cut 2 bases from V and 10 bases from J, with 12 bases between. The CDR3 covers 12 residues. Germline CDR1 reads DFQATT; CDR2 reads SNEGSKA (reference sequence). CDR3 coding DNA: TGCAGTGCTAGAAGCGAGGGGTACGAGCAGTTCTTC. This codes for CSARSEGYEQFF.

With respect to this clonotype: A much larger clone is a single base away; this may be a read error. The V and J genes are TRBV15 and TRBJ2-1; D unclear. Looked up from germline, CDR1 is LNHNV and CDR2 is YYDKDF (reference sequence). The CDR3 extends over 15 amino acids. CDR3 DNA sequence: TGTACCACCAGCAGAGATCGCCGATTGGACAATGAGCAGTTCTTC. Translation: CTTSRDRRLDNEQFF.

This chain links TRBV7-2 with TRBJ1-2, with 7 bases aligning to TRBD1. Trimming took 5 bases from V and 8 from J; bases not matched to a gene: 8. Germline V lookup: CDR1 SGHTA, CDR2 FQGNSA. This CDR3 is 13 amino acids long. The CDR3 DNA follows: TGTGCCAGCAGCCTCGACAGGGATGACGGCTACACCTTC. Protein product: CASSLDRDDGYTF.

This clonotype has a handful of counts. The genes are TRBV6-5 and TRBJ2-6; 7 bases are shared with TRBD1. The junction had 7 bases not matched to a gene; V was cut back by 0 bases and J by 2 bases. CDR1 is MNHEY, CDR2 SVGAGI, per germline. The CDR3 runs 18 residues. The CDR3: CASSYSFTGAAGANVLTF. The DNA for the CDR3 is TGTGCCAGCAGTTACTCGTTCACAGGGGCCGCTGGGGCCAACGTCCTGACTTTC.

The sample holds a few counts of this clonotype. The chain uses TRBV2 and TRBJ2-3; 8 bases align to TRBD1. Per germline, CDR1 SNHLY and CDR2 FYNNEI. The CDR3 contains 14 residues. V was clipped by 6 bases and J by 3 bases; unmatched bases: 5. The CDR3 here is CASRRQGPTDTQYF. The CDR3 bases are TGTGCCAGCAGAAGACAGGGGCCTACAGATACGCAGTATTTT.

The chain couples TRBV6-5 to TRBJ1-1; TRBD1 is a possible D gene (6 bases). Germline V gives CDR1 MNHEY, CDR2 SVGAGI. CDR3 size: 12 residues. V lost 5 bases and J lost 8, with 12 bases in between. CDR3 DNA sequence: TGTGCCAGCAGTGTACAGGGCGGCGAAGCTTTCTTT. Translated, it gives CASSVQGGEAFF.

This clonotype has more than one count but fewer than ten. The chain carries TRBV20-1 and TRBJ2-7; no firm D call. The closer fit of TRBJ2-5 to the DNA end suggests the J call may be wrong. The CDR3 runs to 15 residues. Germline V gene data show CDR1 as DFQATT and CDR2 as SNEGSKA (reference sequence). The CDR3 DNA sequence: TGCAGTGCTAACCCTGCTGGGTTAGCAGAGGAGACCCAGTACTTC. Residues: CSANPAGLAEETQYF.

This clonotype was picked up many times. This sequence joins TRBV6-5 and TRBJ1-5; TRBD1 might be the D (6 bases). V shed 5 bases and J shed 5 bases, with 10 bases lying between them. The CDR3 covers 13 residues. The V gene's germline CDR1 is MNHEY and CDR2 SVGAGI. Here the CDR3 DNA reads TGTGCCAGCAGTCAGGACAGTTATCAGCCCCAGCATTTT. Its translation is CASSQDSYQPQHF.

For this clonotype: A read error may be the cause here, since a much bigger clone is one base away. V usage is TRBV4-1 and J usage is TRBJ2-3; no clear D. V shed 0 bases and J shed 8 bases, with 15 bases lying between them. The CDR3 has 15 amino acids. Per the germline V gene, CDR1 is MGHRA and CDR2 is YSYEKL. CDR3 region: CASSQEDSPLTTQYF. The CDR3 DNA reads TGCGCCAGCAGCCAAGAAGACTCCCCGTTAACTACGCAGTATTTT.

The V and J genes are TRBV27 and TRBJ2-7; TRBD2 matches 16 bases. The CDR3 extends over 17 amino acids. Germline V gives CDR1 MNHEY, CDR2 SMNVEV (reference sequence). Unmatched junction bases numbered 10, after V lost 6 bases and J lost 5 bases. In nucleotides, the CDR3 is TGTGCCAGCAGCCCGGGGACTAGCGGGAGGGCGGTCGACGAGCAGTACTTC. It encodes CASSPGTSGRAVDEQYF.

This clonotype came up a few times. The chain is built from TRBV7-2 and TRBJ2-1; 10 bases are shared with TRBD2. CDR3 length: 16 amino acids. The V segment lost 1 base and the J segment 4 bases; nucleotides outside the gene matches: 4. Germline V CDR1 and CDR2: SGHTA, FQGNSA. CDR3: CASSLVSAGGYNEQFF. The CDR3, as DNA: TGTGCCAGCAGCTTAGTATCAGCGGGAGGGTACAATGAGCAGTTCTTC. Full variable domain (outside the CDR3, taken from reference TRBV7-2 and TRBJ2-1): GAGVSQSPSNKVTEKGKDVELRCDPISGHTALYWYRQSLGQGLEFLIYFQGNSAPDKSGLPSDRFSAERTGGSVSTLTIQRTQQEDSAVYLCASSLVSAGGYNEQFFGPGTRLTVL.

In this sample, this clonotype turned up many times. The chain joins TRBV4-1 to TRBJ1-4; tentatively, D is TRBD1 (5 bases). V lost 1 base and J 6 bases, leaving 12 bases between the germline ends. The CDR3 has 15 amino acids. Germline V gene data show CDR1 as MGHRA and CDR2 as YSYEKL. CDR3 DNA sequence: TGCGCCAGCAGCCAAGTCGCGGTGGGGGATGAAAAACTGTTTTTT. Its translation is CASSQVAVGDEKLFF.